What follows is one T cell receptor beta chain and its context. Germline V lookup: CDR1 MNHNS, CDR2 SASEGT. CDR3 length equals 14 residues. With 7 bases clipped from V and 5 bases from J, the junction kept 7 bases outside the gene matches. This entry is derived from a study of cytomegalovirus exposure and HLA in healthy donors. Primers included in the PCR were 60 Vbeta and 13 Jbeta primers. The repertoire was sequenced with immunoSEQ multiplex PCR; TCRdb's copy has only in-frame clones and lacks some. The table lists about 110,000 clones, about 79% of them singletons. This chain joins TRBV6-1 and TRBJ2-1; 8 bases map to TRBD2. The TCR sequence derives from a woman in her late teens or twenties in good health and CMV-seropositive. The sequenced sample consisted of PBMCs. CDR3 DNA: TGTGCCAGCACTCAAGCGGGAGTCCACAATGAGCAGTTCTTC. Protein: CASTQAGVHNEQFF.